A single sample gave rise to the 2 T cell receptor beta chains below, sequenced in a study of blood T cell repertoires in COVID-19. Produced via immunoSEQ multiplex PCR; TCRdb's table is partial and in-frame only. Altogether 200,000 to 250,000 clones are present, approximately 80% being singletons, with the ten largest covering under 3.5%. The sample comprised PBMCs or T cells enriched from blood (not recorded which). Source of these receptors: a woman in her fifties or sixties who had recovered from COVID-19.

The chain is built from TRBV3-1 (or the pseudogene TRBV3-2) and TRBJ1-4, with D perhaps TRBD1 (5 bases). V was cut by 0 bases and J by 5 bases, with 10 bases left in between. The CDR3 contains 15 residues. The germline V gene has CDR1 LGHDT and CDR2 YNNKEL (reference sequence). The CDR3 protein is CASSQEAGENEKLFF. The CDR3 DNA reads as TGTGCCAGCAGCCAAGAGGCGGGGGAGAATGAAAAACTGTTTTTT.

The chain links TRBV6-5 to TRBJ1-1, with 7 positions matching TRBD1. With 8 bases clipped from V and 8 bases from J, the junction kept 5 bases outside the gene matches. CDR3 length: 11 amino acids. From germline, CDR1 is MNHEY and CDR2 SVGAGI. CDR3 amino acids: CASGGQPEAFF. CDR3 in DNA: TGTGCCAGCGGGGGACAGCCAGAAGCTTTCTTT.